The 22 T cell receptor beta chains reported below all come from one sample, sequenced in a study of identical twins. In TCRdb, the 5' RACE reads were re-called with MiXCR into one record per CDR3 protein. The top ten clones hold 8% to 8.5% of a sample with about 160,000 distinct CDR3 sequences, around 3.4% of them seen once. The sample consisted of memory T cells sorted from blood. These receptor sequences come from a man younger than 30 in good health.

This clonotype is classed as medium-sized (0.01 to 0.1%). The chain links TRBV28 to TRBJ2-5; D gene unclear. This CDR3 is 10 amino acids long. V gave up 8 bases and J gave up 7 bases, with 8 bases separating them. Germline V gene lookup returns CDR1 MDHEN and CDR2 SYDVKM. CDR3 DNA sequence: TGTGCCAGCGGGTTCGGGACCCAGTACTTC. This sequence encodes CASGFGTQYF.

This clonotype has a count of ten or more. V usage is TRBV7-9 and J usage is TRBJ1-3, with TRBD1 matching 10 bases. Trimming at V came to 6 bases and at J to 3 bases, leaving 5 bases not matched to a gene. The germline gives CDR1 SEHNR, CDR2 FQNEAQ (reference sequence). The CDR3 spans 15 residues. This CDR3 reads CASSRQGAYGNTIYF. The CDR3 DNA reads TGTGCCAGCAGTAGACAGGGGGCTTATGGAAACACCATATATTTT.

This clonotype was seen repeatedly, ten times or more. The rearrangement links TRBV5-1 to TRBJ2-3; 8 positions match TRBD1. The junction had 6 bases not matched to a gene; V was cut back by 4 bases and J by 2 bases. Per germline, CDR1 SGHRS and CDR2 YFSETQ. This CDR3 region has 15 residues. CDR3 sequence: CASSDGTGLTDTQYF. The CDR3, as DNA: TGCGCCAGCAGCGACGGGACAGGCCTCACAGATACGCAGTATTTT.

In this sample, this clonotype turned up many times. The CDR3: CSATPNSYEQYF. In DNA, the CDR3 is TGCAGTGCTACGCCGAATAGCTACGAGCAGTACTTC. The chain has TRBV20-1 and TRBJ2-7; D gene ambiguous. Germline-derived CDR1 and CDR2 are DFQATT and SNEGSKA (reference sequence). CDR3 length equals 12 residues. Trimming cost V 4 bases and J 3 bases, with 10 bases left between them.

The rearrangement uses TRBV12-3 or TRBV12-4 and TRBJ2-1, with a weak D call TRBD2 (6 bases). This CDR3 has 13 amino acids. The ends were cut back, 0 bases at V and 15 bases at J, with 15 bases in the middle. DNA of the CDR3: TGTGCCAGCAGTTTAGCAGAGGAGGGAGAACTGTTCTTC. This gives the protein CASSLAEEGELFF.

This clonotype was counted at least ten times. The chain uses TRBV6-2 or TRBV6-3 and TRBJ2-1; unclear D gene. V lost 6 bases to trimming and J lost 3 bases, with 9 bases between them. The CDR3 runs to 13 residues. Germline V gene sequence: CDR1 MNHEY, CDR2 SVGEGT. The CDR3: CASRRLDYNEQFF. As DNA, the CDR3 is TGTGCCAGCAGGCGACTGGACTACAATGAGCAGTTCTTC.

The table lists this clonotype with many counts. The J gene is TRBJ2-7, the V gene TRBV11-2, with TRBD2 matching over 9 bases. Germline CDR1 SGHAT, CDR2 FQNNGV. The CDR3 spans 15 residues. The J segment lost 6 bases and the V segment lost 3 bases, leaving 9 bases of the junction unmatched. The CDR3 coding sequence is TGTGCCAGCAGCTTTGGACCGGGACTAGCCCTCGAGCAGTACGTC. Translating gives CASSFGPGLALEQYV.

This clonotype showed up many times. The chain uses TRBV12-3 or TRBV12-4 and TRBJ1-3; D gene uncertain. The length of the CDR3 is 11 residues. Trimming shortened V by 7 bases and J by 5 bases, and 6 bases separated the two germline ends. The CDR3 sequence: CASTHRNTIYF. The DNA for the CDR3 is TGTGCCAGCACCCATAGAAACACCATATATTTT.

In its sample, this clonotype was seen many times. V is TRBV29-1 and J is TRBJ2-7; the match to TRBD2 covers 7 bases. The V segment lost 0 bases and the J segment 3 bases; nucleotides outside the gene matches: 5. The CDR3 contains 14 residues. CDR1 and CDR2 (germline): SQVTM, ANQGSEA. The CDR3 reads CSVEDGDYYYEQYV. Here the CDR3 DNA reads TGCAGCGTTGAAGATGGGGACTACTACTACGAGCAGTACGTC.

This clonotype was seen many times. The chain is built from TRBV11-3 and TRBJ2-2; no reliable D call. Germline CDR1 reads SGHNT; CDR2 reads YENEEA. The CDR3 has 13 residues. The ends were cut back, 1 base at V and 9 bases at J, with 9 bases in the middle. The CDR3 coding sequence is TGTGCCAGCAGCTTAGGCAGAGGAAGGGAGCTGTTTTTT. It translates to CASSLGRGRELFF.

This clonotype has a count of ten or more. V and J are TRBV12-3 or TRBV12-4 and TRBJ2-7; D gene unclear. V lost 5 bases and J lost 3, with 11 bases in between. The CDR3 sequence is 13 residues long. The CDR3 bases are TGTGCCAGCAGTGCCCGGAGATTCTACGAGCAGTACGTC. This translates into CASSARRFYEQYV.

This clonotype came up many times. The chain uses TRBV24-1 and TRBJ2-3; 7 bases line up with TRBD1. Trimming at V came to 3 bases and at J to 0 bases, leaving 5 bases not matched to a gene. Germline V gives CDR1 KGHDR, CDR2 SFDVKD. The CDR3 consists of 16 residues. This CDR3 is CATSDTRDSSTDTQYF. The CDR3 DNA is TGTGCCACCAGTGATACCCGGGACAGTAGCACAGATACGCAGTATTTT.

This sequence joins TRBV7-9 and TRBJ1-1; D call uncertain. The CDR3 loop spans 16 amino acids. CDR1 and CDR2 from the germline V gene are SEHNR and FQNEAQ (reference sequence). The V end was cut by 4 bases, the J end by 0 bases, with 15 bases between. CDR3 loop: CASSSLGLSMNTEAFF. The CDR3 DNA follows: TGTGCCAGCAGCTCGCTCGGACTTTCTATGAACACTGAAGCTTTCTTT. The whole variable domain, filled in from reference TRBV7-9 and TRBJ1-1, reads DTGVSQNPRHKITKRGQNVTFRCDPISEHNRLYWYRQTLGQGPEFLTYFQNEAQLEKSRLLSDRFSAERPKGSFSTLEIQRTEQGDSAMYLCASSSLGLSMNTEAFFGQGTRLTVV.

Many counts were recorded for this clonotype. The chain is built from TRBV15 and TRBJ2-5; D is possibly TRBD1 (5 bases). The germline V gene has CDR1 LNHNV and CDR2 YYDKDF (reference sequence). Trimming shortened V by 4 bases and J by 5 bases, and 11 bases separated the two germline ends. The CDR3 extends over 13 amino acids. The CDR3 loop reads CATSIQARETQYF. The CDR3 nucleotides read TGTGCCACCAGCATACAGGCGCGGGAGACCCAGTACTTC.

This clonotype was observed many times. V is TRBV4-2 and J is TRBJ2-1; 8 bases are a match to TRBD2. There are 18 residues in the CDR3. Germline trimming cut 0 bases from V and 2 bases from J; bases unmatched to any gene: 9. Germline V lookup: CDR1 LGHNA, CDR2 YNFKEQ. In nucleotides, the CDR3 is TGTGCCAGCAGCCAAGATTCAGGCGGGAGGAGACCCTACAATGAGCAGTTCTTC. Translating it yields CASSQDSGGRRPYNEQFF.

This clonotype was seen repeatedly, ten times or more. The chain is built from TRBV5-1 and TRBJ2-5; 8 bases are shared with TRBD2. The germline V gene has CDR1 SGHRS and CDR2 YFSETQ. This CDR3 contains 13 residues. Unmatched junction bases numbered 4, after V lost 4 bases and J lost 5 bases. Here the CDR3 reads CASSATSVETQYF. In nucleotides, the CDR3 is TGCGCCAGCAGCGCGACTAGCGTGGAGACCCAGTACTTC. The variable domain in full, completed from reference TRBV5-1 and TRBJ2-5, reads KAGVTQTPRYLIKTRGQQVTLSCSPISGHRSVSWYQQTPGQGLQFLFEYFSETQRNKGNFPGRFSGRQFSNSRSEMNVSTLELGDSALYLCASSATSVETQYFGPGTRLLVL.

This clonotype was found many times. The genes are TRBV20-1 and TRBJ1-4; no firm D call. The V gene lost 6 bases and the J gene lost 5 bases, with 10 bases spanning the gap. Germline-derived CDR1 and CDR2 are DFQATT and SNEGSKA (reference sequence). The CDR3 contains 12 residues. The DNA of the CDR3 is TGCAGTGCGAGGGCCATCAATGAAAAACTGTTTTTT. Translated: CSARAINEKLFF.

This clonotype showed up many times. This CDR3 is CAINGLAGANEQFF. In nucleotides, the CDR3 is TGTGCCATCAATGGACTAGCGGGAGCGAATGAGCAGTTCTTC. The V call is TRBV10-3, the J call TRBJ2-1, with 13 bases identical to TRBD2. The ends lost 7 bases at V and 7 bases at J; junction bases unmatched: 4. Germline V CDR1 and CDR2: ENHRY, SYGVKD. CDR3 size: 14 residues.

This clonotype has a handful of counts. This chain connects TRBV7-2 to TRBJ1-1; 11 bases line up with TRBD1. Germline lookup yields CDR1 SGHTA and CDR2 FQGNSA. Losses at the gene ends were 5 bases for V and 2 bases for J; bases not matched to a gene: 7. This CDR3 is built from 16 residues. CDR3 coding DNA: TGTGCCAGCAGCCCCAGGACAGGGGGCTATAACACTGAAGCTTTCTTT. Translation gives CASSPRTGGYNTEAFF.

This clonotype was seen repeatedly, ten times or more. This chain links TRBV24-1 with TRBJ2-1; 9 nucleotides match TRBD2. With V trimmed by 1 base and J by 8 bases, 8 bases remained unmatched. CDR1 and CDR2 from the germline V gene are KGHDR and SFDVKD. This CDR3 spans 16 amino acids. For the CDR3, the DNA is TGTGCCACCAGTGATTTCTCAGCGGGAGGTCTCGATGAGCAGTTCTTC. Translation: CATSDFSAGGLDEQFF.

This clonotype was recorded many times. The rearrangement uses TRBV11-2 and TRBJ2-1; possibly TRBD1 or TRBD2 for D (6 bases each). Trimming left V 5 bases short and J 8 bases short, with 19 bases between. Germline lookup yields CDR1 SGHAT and CDR2 FQNNGV. The CDR3 is 15 amino acids. The CDR3 here is CASSLGASSVDEQFF. In DNA form, the CDR3 reads TGTGCCAGCAGCCTGGGGGCCTCTAGCGTCGATGAGCAGTTCTTC.

In its sample, this clonotype was seen many times. The V gene is TRBV20-1, the J gene TRBJ2-3, with TRBD2 matching over 12 bases. Germline loops: CDR1 DFQATT, CDR2 SNEGSKA (reference sequence). Germline trimming cut 5 bases from V and 2 bases from J; bases unmatched to any gene: 2. The CDR3 has 14 residues. CDR3 coding DNA: TGCAGTGCTTGGACTAGCGGGAACACAGATACGCAGTATTTT. Translating it yields CSAWTSGNTDTQYF.